The 21 T cell receptor beta chains below come from one sample, sequenced in a study of monozygotic twins with inflammatory bowel disease. Reanalyzing the 5' RACE reads, TCRdb keeps one entry per CDR3 protein, without DNA. This sample's table reports around 380,000 distinct CDR3 sequences. Sequenced sample: blood. The source of these receptors is a human donor with ulcerative colitis or Crohn's disease, or a healthy co-twin of an affected twin (not recorded which).

The genes are TRBV29-1 and TRBJ2-7; the TCRdb D gene call, TRBD2, has no DNA to confirm it. Germline lookup yields CDR1 SQVTM and CDR2 ANQGSEA. This CDR3 has 12 residues. CDR3 region: CSARAVSYEQYF.

The chain carries TRBV12-3 or TRBV12-4 and TRBJ1-6. There are 15 residues in the CDR3. CDR3 amino acids: CASSLGLWTNSPLHF.

The chain has TRBV5-1 and TRBJ2-3; TCRdb calls TRBD2, which cannot be checked without DNA. The germline V gene encodes CDR1 SGHRS and CDR2 YFSETQ. This CDR3 has 15 residues. This CDR3 reads CASSVLAEPTDTQYF.

The chain couples TRBV28 to TRBJ1-2. The germline V gene encodes CDR1 MDHEN and CDR2 SYDVKM. The length of the CDR3 is 14 residues. The CDR3 loop reads CASSFSGRLYGYTF.

The genes are TRBV10-3 and TRBJ2-3. Germline-derived CDR1 and CDR2 are ENHRY and SYGVKD. This CDR3 is built from 15 residues. Here the CDR3 reads CAINEGGLGTDTQYF.

The chain recombines TRBV20-1 with TRBJ2-7; TCRdb designates TRBD1, a call that cannot be tested without DNA. The germline gives CDR1 DFQATT, CDR2 SNEGSKA (reference sequence). The CDR3 is 15 amino acids. The CDR3 is CSANRGQPLAYEQYF.

V and J are TRBV9 and TRBJ1-6; the D call of TRBD1 rests on TCRdb alone, since no DNA is present to check it. Per germline, CDR1 SGDLS and CDR2 YYNGEE. The CDR3 is 14 amino acids. CDR3 loop: CASSVSQGNSPLHF.

The chain recombines TRBV9 with TRBJ2-5; TCRdb proposes TRBD1, but this gene call is untestable without DNA. The CDR3 totals 14 residues. Germline V lookup: CDR1 SGDLS, CDR2 YYNGEE. This chain's CDR3 is CASSVTGPGETQYF.

The V gene is TRBV29-1, the J gene TRBJ2-1. Germline CDR1 reads SQVTM; CDR2 reads ANQGSEA. The CDR3 has 13 amino acids. The CDR3 loop is CSVVRGSYNEQFF.

J is TRBJ1-5 and V is TRBV5-4; without DNA, the TCRdb call of TRBD1 cannot be checked. The CDR3 consists of 16 residues. CDR1 SGHNT and CDR2 YYREEE come from the germline V gene (reference sequence). The CDR3 is CASSLEQGARGQPQHF.

The chain links TRBV6-1 to TRBJ2-7. The CDR3 sequence is 17 residues long. Germline V gene sequence: CDR1 MNHNS, CDR2 SASEGT. CDR3: CASSRPTNRGLSYEQYF.

The chain has TRBV29-1 and TRBJ1-1. The CDR3 is 12 amino acids. Germline V gene sequence: CDR1 SQVTM, CDR2 ANQGSEA. CDR3 in amino acids: CSAVDRNTEAFF. Complete variable domain (other parts from reference TRBV29-1 and TRBJ1-1): SAVISQKPSRDICQRGTSLTIQCQVDSQVTMMFWYRQQPGQSLTLIATANQGSEATYESGFVIDKFPISRPNLTFSTLTVSNMSPEDSSIYLCSAVDRNTEAFFGQGTRLTVV.

The rearrangement joins TRBV7-2 to TRBJ2-5; with no DNA, the TCRdb D assignment of TRBD1 cannot be verified. This CDR3 region has 15 residues. CDR1 is SGHTA, CDR2 FQGNSA, per germline. CDR3 residues: CASSQDRGARETQYF.

The rearrangement joins TRBV18 to TRBJ1-5; TCRdb outputs TRBD1, but without DNA this stays unchecked. Germline V lookup: CDR1 KGHSH, CDR2 LQKENI. CDR3 length: 14 residues. CDR3 in amino acids: CASSPAQGNQPQHF.

The chain employs TRBV3-1 and TRBJ1-1. The CDR3 sequence is 18 residues long. Germline-derived CDR1 and CDR2 are LGHDT and YNNKEL (reference sequence). CDR3: CASSQERGALSRGTEAFF. Combining the CDR3 with reference TRBV3-1 and TRBJ1-1 gives the whole variable domain DTAVSQTPKYLVTQMGNDKSIKCEQNLGHDTMYWYKQDSKKFLKIMFSYNNKELIINETVPNRFSPKSPDKAHLNLHINSLELGDSAVYFCASSQERGALSRGTEAFFGQGTRLTVV.

This chain links TRBV19 with TRBJ2-6; checking the TCRdb D call of TRBD1 is not possible without DNA. Germline CDR1 and CDR2: LNHDA and SQIVND (reference sequence). This CDR3 comprises 16 residues. The CDR3 loop reads CASSPTGSSGANVLTF.

The chain combines TRBV3-1 with TRBJ2-5; TCRdb indicates TRBD1, and absent DNA this call remains unverified. CDR3 length equals 16 residues. Germline V gene data show CDR1 as LGHDT and CDR2 as YNNKEL (reference sequence). The CDR3 loop reads CASSPWTSGGEETQYF.

This chain joins TRBV14 and TRBJ1-1; TCRdb names TRBD1, which stays unverified in the absence of DNA. The CDR3 totals 17 residues. Germline V gene lookup returns CDR1 SGHDN and CDR2 FVKESK. CDR3 residues: CASSQDQWGTPNTEAFF.

The rearrangement links TRBV20-1 to TRBJ1-1; as DNA is missing, the TRBD1 call by TCRdb cannot be tested. This CDR3 is 14 amino acids long. Germline CDR1 DFQATT, CDR2 SNEGSKA (reference sequence). The CDR3: CSASRQGAGTEAFF.

This chain connects TRBV20-1 to TRBJ2-5. Germline lookup yields CDR1 DFQATT and CDR2 SNEGSKA (reference sequence). The CDR3 contains 15 residues. The CDR3 loop reads CSASILAGPEETQYF.

The V and J genes are TRBV11-1 and TRBJ2-1; the D call of TRBD1 rests on TCRdb alone, since no DNA is present to check it. The CDR3 contains 18 residues. Germline CDR1 is SGHAT and CDR2 is FQDESV (reference sequence). CDR3 sequence: CASSFFSTGISSYNEQFF.